The 26 T cell receptor beta chains reported below all come from one sample, sequenced in a study of T cell repertoires in cytomegalovirus infection (dated by TCRdb to the late 2010s). Antigen specificity for these receptors is unknown. The sample's treatment or condition label is to be understood as: in vitro stimulation with specific CMV peptide epitopes to enrich CMV-specific T cells. The listed sequencing device is Illumina HiSeq 1500. TCRdb passed the public sequencing reads through fastp at Q25 and MiXCR, retaining productive beta sequences. For every CDR3 protein sequence, its rows merge into one entry that carries the most common genes and DNA. The sample table shows some 800,000 distinct CDR3 sequences, and almost 30% are seen once. Under 15% of the sample rests with the top ten. The sequences come from cultured CD8+ T cells from PBMCs, collected from culture after CMV antigen stimulation. These TCRs come from a human donor in good health (CMV status not recorded). Some clones in this sample may be carry-over from other donors' samples.

The CDR3, as DNA: TGCAGTGCCGTACGGGACAGGACGTACGAGCAGTACTTC. The encoded protein is CSAVRDRTYEQYF. The chain couples TRBV20-1 to TRBJ2-7; 8 positions agree with TRBD1. The CDR3 runs 13 residues. Germline V lookup: CDR1 DFQATT, CDR2 SNEGSKA (reference sequence). The trim removed 6 bases at V and 4 bases at J, leaving 8 bases unmatched.

This clonotype was observed a few times. The chain has TRBV7-3 and TRBJ2-1, with D perhaps matching TRBD1 (6 bases). V was pared by 0 bases and J by 4 bases, with 10 bases between. This CDR3 is built from 15 residues. Germline V gene sequence: CDR1 SGHTA, CDR2 FQGTGA. The CDR3 DNA reads TGTGCCAGCAGCTTAACAGGGGGAAAATACAATGAGCAGTTCTTC. Translating gives CASSLTGGKYNEQFF.

The V and J genes are TRBV6-1 and TRBJ1-2; 12 nucleotides match TRBD1. The V and J ends lost 5 bases and 4 bases, in that order; junction bases with no gene match: 14. The V gene's germline CDR1 is MNHNS and CDR2 SASEGT. The CDR3 covers 18 residues. The CDR3 DNA reads TGTGCCAGCAGTCCTCAGGGGGACAGGGGGCGTTTCGGCTATGGCTACACCTTC. Translated, it gives CASSPQGDRGRFGYGYTF.

The chain recombines TRBV28 with TRBJ2-7, with D maybe TRBD2 (5 bases). Germline lookup yields CDR1 MDHEN and CDR2 SYDVKM. The ends were cut back, 4 bases at V and 5 bases at J, with 18 bases in the middle. This CDR3 has 15 residues. The CDR3 sequence is CASSSPSSTPDEQYV. The DNA of the CDR3 is TGTGCCAGCAGTTCCCCTAGCTCGACCCCTGACGAGCAGTACGTC.

V and J are TRBV19 and TRBJ1-6, with 7 bases that match TRBD1. The CDR3 runs to 15 residues. Germline CDR1 is LNHDA and CDR2 is SQIVND (reference sequence). Trimming took 3 bases from V and 10 from J; bases not matched to a gene: 9. The CDR3 bases are TGTGCCAGTAGTATGGTGAGACAGGGCGGGTCACCCCTCCACTTT. Protein sequence: CASSMVRQGGSPLHF.

This clonotype turned up a few times. The V call is TRBV5-1, the J call TRBJ1-1; 8 bases are shared with TRBD1. The CDR3 runs 11 residues. Germline V gene sequence: CDR1 SGHRS, CDR2 YFSETQ. The trim removed 6 bases at V and 12 bases at J, leaving 7 bases unmatched. CDR3 coding DNA: TGCGCCAGCATGCAGGGGGCCATATCTTTCTTT. It is translated as CASMQGAISFF.

This chain uses TRBV28 with TRBJ1-6, with D hard to call. Trimming pared 5 bases from V and 0 bases from J, leaving 14 bases between. The CDR3 covers 17 residues. Germline lookup yields CDR1 MDHEN and CDR2 SYDVKM. The CDR3 here is CASSRAGESSYNSPLHF. CDR3 nucleotide sequence: TGTGCCAGCAGTCGGGCTGGGGAGAGCTCCTATAATTCACCCCTCCACTTT.

The chain carries TRBV4-3 and TRBJ2-1; tentatively, D is TRBD1 (5 bases). The length of the CDR3 is 15 residues. The germline CDR1 and CDR2 sequences are LGHNA and YSLEER. V shed 3 bases and J shed 8 bases, with 17 bases lying between them. This CDR3 is CASSQEGVALDEQFF. In DNA, the CDR3 is TGCGCCAGCAGCCAGGAAGGGGTCGCCTTGGATGAGCAGTTCTTC.

For the CDR3, the DNA is TGTGCCAGCAGTTCCCTCGAGGGACGGACGCGGCTGGTGCAGTACGTC. Amino acid sequence: CASSSLEGRTRLVQYV. V is TRBV6-6 and J is TRBJ2-7; D tentatively fits TRBD1 or TRBD2 (5 bases each). The V and J ends lost 4 bases and 9 bases respectively, with 25 bases between them. CDR1 and CDR2 (germline): MNHNY, SVGAGI (reference sequence). CDR3 length: 16 amino acids.

This rearrangement joins TRBV20-1 to TRBJ2-1; 7 bases are shared with TRBD2. CDR1 DFQATT and CDR2 SNEGSKA come from the germline V gene (reference sequence). V lost 8 bases to trimming and J lost 4 bases; unmatched junction nucleotides: 11. This CDR3 has 14 residues. CDR3 sequence (DNA): TGCAGTCCCCGGGGAAGCGGGGAATACAATGAGCAGTTCTTC. Protein product: CSPRGSGEYNEQFF.

The V call is TRBV11-1, the J call TRBJ2-2; D is undetermined. This CDR3 has 15 amino acids. V was pared by 0 bases and J by 4 bases, with 9 bases between. CDR1 and CDR2 (germline): SGHAT, FQDESV (reference sequence). CDR3 sequence reads: CASSLALSRTGELFF. DNA of the CDR3: TGTGCCAGCAGCTTAGCGCTTTCGCGCACCGGGGAGCTGTTTTTT.

The chain is built from TRBV4-1 and TRBJ2-2, with 8 bases aligning to TRBD1. CDR1 MGHRA and CDR2 YSYEKL come from the germline V gene. The J segment lost 6 bases and the V segment lost 0 bases, leaving 12 bases of the junction unmatched. This CDR3 has 18 amino acids. CDR3 in amino acids: CASSQEDSGGVGSGELFF. The CDR3 DNA reads TGCGCCAGCAGCCAAGAAGACTCAGGGGGCGTGGGGTCCGGGGAGCTGTTTTTT.

This clonotype was seen repeatedly, ten times or more. The CDR3 region is CASSRDRVVKYGYTF. The CDR3 DNA is TGTGCCAGCAGCCGGGACAGGGTGGTGAAATATGGCTACACCTTC. The chain joins TRBV6-1 to TRBJ1-2; 9 bases line up with TRBD1. Trimming at V came to 6 bases and at J to 5 bases, leaving 10 bases not matched to a gene. Germline V gene sequence: CDR1 MNHNS, CDR2 SASEGT. The CDR3 is 15 residues long.

V is TRBV4-2 and J is TRBJ2-7; D is unclear. V was pared by 1 base and J by 7 bases, with 5 bases between. This CDR3 spans 11 amino acids. The V gene's germline CDR1 is LGHNA and CDR2 YNFKEQ. CDR3 sequence reads: CASSQGREQYV. The CDR3 DNA reads as TGTGCCAGCAGCCAAGGGCGAGAGCAGTACGTC.

The chain recombines TRBV19 with TRBJ2-1; 10 nucleotides line up with TRBD2. CDR3 size: 15 residues. J gave up 7 bases and V 3 bases, and 6 bases lay outside the gene matches. CDR1 is LNHDA and CDR2 is SQIVND in the germline V gene (reference sequence). The CDR3 protein is CASSMISGGANEQFF. CDR3 in DNA: TGTGCCAGTAGTATGATCAGCGGGGGGGCGAATGAGCAGTTCTTC. Looking up the rest from reference TRBV19 and TRBJ2-1 gives the full variable domain: DGGITQSPKYLFRKEGQNVTLSCEQNLNHDAMYWYRQDPGQGLRLIYYSQIVNDFQKGDIAEGYSVSREKKESFPLTVTSAQKNPTAFYLCASSMISGGANEQFFGPGTRLTVL.

This clonotype was recorded at least ten times. The chain joins TRBV7-2 to TRBJ2-7; TRBD1 matches 9 bases. From germline, CDR1 is SGHTA and CDR2 FQGNSA. V shed 5 bases, J shed 6 bases, and the junction held 11 bases outside the gene matches. The CDR3 runs 15 residues. CDR3 sequence reads: CASSAVTGGRIEQYF. CDR3 DNA: TGTGCCAGCAGCGCCGTTACAGGGGGCAGGATCGAGCAGTACTTC.

The chain joins TRBV10-3 to TRBJ2-5; 10 nucleotides agree with TRBD2. CDR1 ENHRY and CDR2 SYGVKD come from the germline V gene. The CDR3 runs 16 residues. The junction had 6 bases not matched to a gene; V was cut back by 0 bases and J by 5 bases. In DNA form, the CDR3 reads TGTGCCATCAGTGAGTCAACTAGCGGGGCCTCGGAGACCCAGTACTTC. The encoded protein is CAISESTSGASETQYF.

V is TRBV6-2 or TRBV6-3 and J is TRBJ2-1; possible D gene TRBD1, 6 bases. The CDR3 is 14 amino acids. CDR1 is MNHEY, CDR2 SVGEGT, per germline. Trimming removed 5 bases from V and 9 bases from J, with 17 bases in between. The CDR3 DNA sequence: TGTGCCAGCAGTCTGGGACATCAAGAGGGTGAGCAGTTCTTC. Its protein product is CASSLGHQEGEQFF.

The chain recombines TRBV20-1 with TRBJ1-2; TRBD1 matches at 9 bases. Germline CDR1 and CDR2: DFQATT and SNEGSKA (reference sequence). Trimming took 2 bases from V and 4 from J; bases not matched to a gene: 14. The CDR3 runs 17 residues. As DNA, the CDR3 is TGCAGTGCTAGACCTCCGAGACAGGGGGTTTCGGCCTATGGCTACACCTTC. This translates into CSARPPRQGVSAYGYTF.

The chain joins TRBV19 to TRBJ2-2; TRBD1 matches 7 bases. The germline CDR1 and CDR2 sequences are LNHDA and SQIVND (reference sequence). The J segment lost 0 bases and the V segment lost 8 bases, leaving 12 bases of the junction unmatched. The CDR3 is 17 residues long. CDR3 sequence (DNA): TGTGCCAGTCAGCCACGTGGGACAGTCGCGAACACCGGGGAGCTGTTTTTT. Translated: CASQPRGTVANTGELFF.

The sample holds a few counts of this clonotype. This chain connects TRBV4-3 to TRBJ1-1; no clear D gene. V dropped 0 bases and J dropped 3 bases, with 11 bases sitting between them. This CDR3 has 15 residues. The germline V gene encodes CDR1 LGHNA and CDR2 YSLEER. The CDR3 is CASSQDRGPHTEAFF. CDR3 DNA sequence: TGCGCCAGCAGCCAAGATCGGGGTCCGCACACTGAAGCTTTCTTT.

Details on this clonotype: Germline is not matched at one junction end, which may reflect a read error. The chain combines TRBV6-5 with TRBJ2-2; 7 bases match TRBD2. Germline CDR1 MNHEY, CDR2 SVGAGI. The CDR3 spans 15 residues. The DNA for the CDR3 is TGTGCCAGCGGTTACGCTGGGGGGGACACCGGGGAGCTGTTTTTT. Protein sequence: CASGYAGGDTGELFF.

This clonotype was found a few times. The V and J genes are TRBV4-1 and TRBJ2-3, with TRBD2 identical over 11 bases. The CDR3 length is 18 residues. Losses at the gene ends were 2 bases for V and 5 bases for J; bases not matched to a gene: 12. From germline, CDR1 is MGHRA and CDR2 YSYEKL. The CDR3: CASSQTQVAGGPGDTQYF. The CDR3 DNA sequence: TGCGCCAGCAGCCAAACCCAAGTAGCGGGGGGGCCTGGAGATACGCAGTATTTT.

This clonotype appeared many times. V usage is TRBV29-1 and J usage is TRBJ1-1; D is ambiguous. V was cut by 4 bases and J by 3 bases, with 3 bases left in between. The V gene's germline CDR1 is SQVTM and CDR2 ANQGSEA. There are 10 residues in the CDR3. Written as DNA, the CDR3 is TGCAGCGTTGGGGACACTGAAGCTTTCTTT. It translates to CSVGDTEAFF. The variable domain in full, with the rest retrieved from reference TRBV29-1 and TRBJ1-1, is SAVISQKPSRDICQRGTSLTIQCQVDSQVTMMFWYRQQPGQSLTLIATANQGSEATYESGFVIDKFPISRPNLTFSTLTVSNMSPEDSSIYLCSVGDTEAFFGQGTRLTVV.

This clonotype came up a few times. CDR3 in DNA: TGTGCCAGCACCCACGGGGGCTTTGGGGTTGAAGCTTTCTTT. This sequence encodes CASTHGGFGVEAFF. The chain links TRBV7-9 to TRBJ1-1; D perhaps matches TRBD1 (6 bases). The CDR3 is 14 amino acids. Germline V gives CDR1 SEHNR, CDR2 FQNEAQ (reference sequence). V dropped 7 bases and J dropped 7 bases, with 19 bases sitting between them.

V is TRBV19 and J is TRBJ1-2; TRBD1 is a possible D gene (6 bases). Germline V CDR1 and CDR2: LNHDA, SQIVND (reference sequence). V was shortened by 6 bases and J by 4 bases, with 15 bases between the two germline ends. The CDR3 has 14 amino acids. Here the CDR3 reads CASSSWGLVYGYTF. The CDR3 DNA reads as TGTGCCAGTAGCAGTTGGGGGCTGGTCTATGGCTACACCTTC.